The clone carrying this TCR beta chain was seen a few times. Its antigen is unknown. These data come from a study of T-cell memory formation after mild COVID-19. Background on the study: Clusters of TCRs were largely donor specific.

Germline loops: CDR1 SGHAT, CDR2 FQNNGV. Trimming stripped 2 bases from V and 0 bases from J, with 11 bases between. The CDR3 totals 15 residues. Study-wide findings and caveats: Among CD4+ contracting clones, most were CM and EM, and CD8+ ones EMRA. While clones contracting from day 15 to 85 were balanced between CD4 and CD8, later expanders leaned CD4+.

MiXCR, run by TCRdb on the 5' RACE reads, gives a single entry per CDR3 protein. In the table there are around 530,000 distinct CDR3 sequences, 20% to 25% of which are singletons. The specimen sequenced was PBMCs or a T cell subset sorted from them (not recorded which). The J gene is TRBJ2-7, the V gene TRBV11-2, with no clear D. The clonotype originates from an adult woman who had mild COVID-19 (a few samples of this study predate the infection). Cell type and time point are not known. The CDR3: CASSLTTVGSYEQYF. The CDR3 nucleotides are TGTGCCAGCAGCTTAACGACGGTGGGCTCCTACGAGCAGTACTTC.